This is a list of T cell receptor beta chains from one sample in a study of post-analysis software for immune sequencing data. TCRdb reprocessed the PCR reads via MiXCR and lists one record per CDR3 protein. The sample contains roughly 650,000 distinct CDR3 sequences, 55% to 60% of which appear only once. Sequencing was performed on blood. The receptors were gathered from a girl under 10 years old with multiple sclerosis. The CDR3 runs from the conserved cysteine through the conserved F or W. A D gene is named only where the DNA matches it firmly. Size is omitted from some rows. Given values are once, few, many or a class for expanded clones.

d_gene	v_gene	j_gene	abundance	CDR3aa	CDR3nt
.	TRBV7-9	TRBJ2-6	.	CTSSLATVGANVLTF	TGTACCAGCAGCTTGGCGACAGTCGGGGCCAACGTCCTGACTTTC
.	TRBV6-6	TRBJ1-2	once	CASSYSPEGGYGYTF	TGTGCCAGCAGTTACTCGCCAGAGGGTGGCTATGGCTACACCTTC
TRBD2	TRBV29-1	TRBJ2-1	.	CSVVGVAGVKNEQFF	TGCAGCGTTGTAGGAGTAGCGGGAGTAAAGAATGAGCAGTTCTTC
.	TRBV10-3	TRBJ2-7	.	CAISESGSSYEQYF	TGTGCCATCAGTGAGTCTGGCAGCTCCTACGAGCAGTACTTC
.	TRBV20-1	TRBJ2-7	.	CSARPRWDGGYEQYF	TGCAGTGCTAGACCCCGTTGGGACGGAGGCTACGAGCAGTACTTC
TRBD1	TRBV6-6	TRBJ2-7	.	CASSSRDRGDYEQYF	TGTGCCAGCAGTTCCCGGGACAGGGGGGACTACGAGCAGTACTTC
.	TRBV12-3/TRBV12-4	TRBJ2-7	few	CASSFGLSSYEQYF	TGTGCCAGCAGTTTCGGACTAAGCTCCTACGAGCAGTACTTC
.	TRBV3-1	TRBJ1-6	.	CASSQESVDNPPLHF	TGTGCCAGCAGCCAAGAATCCGTAGATAATCCACCCCTCCACTTT
TRBD1	TRBV29-1	TRBJ2-7	.	CSVLPAAGGGYEQYF	TGCAGCGTTCTACCCGCCGCAGGGGGCGGCTACGAGCAGTACTTC
.	TRBV10-3	TRBJ2-5	many	CAISARVGETQYF	TGTGCCATCAGCGCTAGGGTCGGGGAGACCCAGTACTTC
.	TRBV5-1	TRBJ2-7	once	CASSPLIRTYEQYF	TGCGCCAGCAGCCCCCTGATCAGGACCTACGAGCAGTACTTC
.	TRBV20-1	TRBJ2-5	.	CSATTQGQPETQYF	TGCAGTGCGACAACCCAAGGACAGCCAGAGACCCAGTACTTC
.	TRBV12-3/TRBV12-4	TRBJ1-2	.	CASSLSGFYGYTF	TGTGCCAGCAGTTTATCGGGTTTCTATGGCTACACCTTC
TRBD2	TRBV7-3	TRBJ2-1	.	CASSLRGARTSSYNEQFF	TGTGCCAGCAGCTTAAGGGGTGCTAGGACTAGCTCCTACAATGAGCAGTTCTTC
TRBD1	TRBV6-4	TRBJ1-2	.	CASSASGGYGYTF	TGTGCCAGCAGTGCCTCAGGGGGATATGGCTACACCTTC
.	TRBV14	TRBJ2-5	.	CASSQYAGETQYF	TGTGCCAGCAGCCAGTATGCGGGGGAGACCCAGTACTTC
.	TRBV20-1	TRBJ2-1	few	CSAAADGYNEQFF	TGCAGTGCCGCCGCCGACGGATACAATGAGCAGTTCTTC
.	TRBV20-1	TRBJ1-5	once	CSARAVGINQPQHF	TGCAGTGCTAGAGCGGTCGGGATCAATCAGCCCCAGCATTTT
.	TRBV12-3/TRBV12-4	TRBJ1-1	.	CASSPTPAITEAFF	TGTGCCAGCAGCCCGACACCTGCCATCACTGAAGCTTTCTTT
TRBD1	TRBV20-1	TRBJ2-1	.	CSAPPQGHHEQFF	TGCAGTGCCCCTCCACAGGGGCATCATGAGCAGTTCTTC
.	TRBV7-2	TRBJ2-3	few	CASTPVRTDTQYF	TGTGCCAGCACCCCCGTCAGGACAGATACGCAGTATTTT
.	TRBV5-1	TRBJ2-7	.	CASSLAEEYEQYF	TGCGCCAGCAGCTTGGCCGAGGAATACGAGCAGTACTTC
TRBD1	TRBV10-1	TRBJ1-2	few	CASSEGGSNYGYTF	TGCGCCAGCAGTGAAGGGGGCTCTAACTATGGCTACACCTTC
.	TRBV7-2	TRBJ2-3	few	CASSSGGAGTDTQYF	TGTGCCAGCAGCTCAGGGGGGGCAGGCACAGATACGCAGTATTTT
TRBD1	TRBV10-2	TRBJ2-7	few	CASDGTGAGEQYF	TGCGCCAGCGATGGGACAGGGGCGGGCGAGCAGTACTTC
TRBD1	TRBV20-1	TRBJ1-4	few	CSARSGTGDEKLFF	TGCAGTGCTAGGTCCGGGACAGGGGACGAAAAACTGTTTTTT
TRBD2	TRBV20-1	TRBJ2-7	.	CSARGRTRSPWYF	TGCAGTGCACGGGGGAGGACTAGGAGTCCTTGGTACTTC
.	TRBV15	TRBJ1-4	.	CATSRDGGGEKLFF	TGTGCCACCAGCAGAGATGGGGGAGGTGAAAAACTGTTTTTT